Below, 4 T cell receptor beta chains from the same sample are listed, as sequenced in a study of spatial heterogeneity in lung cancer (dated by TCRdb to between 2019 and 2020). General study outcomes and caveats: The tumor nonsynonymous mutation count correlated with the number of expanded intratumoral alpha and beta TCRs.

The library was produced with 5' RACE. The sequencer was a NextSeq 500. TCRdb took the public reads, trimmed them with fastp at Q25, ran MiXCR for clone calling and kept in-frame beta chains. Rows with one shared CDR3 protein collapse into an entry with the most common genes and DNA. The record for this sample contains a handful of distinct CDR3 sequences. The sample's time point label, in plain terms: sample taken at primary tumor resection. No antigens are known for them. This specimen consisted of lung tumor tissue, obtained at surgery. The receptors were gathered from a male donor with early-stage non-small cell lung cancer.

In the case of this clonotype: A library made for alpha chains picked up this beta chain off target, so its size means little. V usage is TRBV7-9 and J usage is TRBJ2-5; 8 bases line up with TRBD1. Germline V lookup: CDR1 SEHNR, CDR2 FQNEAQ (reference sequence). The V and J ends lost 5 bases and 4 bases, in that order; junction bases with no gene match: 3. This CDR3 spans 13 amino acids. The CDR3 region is CASSPGGIETQYF. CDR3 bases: TGTGCCAGCAGCCCAGGGGGCATAGAGACCCAGTACTTC.

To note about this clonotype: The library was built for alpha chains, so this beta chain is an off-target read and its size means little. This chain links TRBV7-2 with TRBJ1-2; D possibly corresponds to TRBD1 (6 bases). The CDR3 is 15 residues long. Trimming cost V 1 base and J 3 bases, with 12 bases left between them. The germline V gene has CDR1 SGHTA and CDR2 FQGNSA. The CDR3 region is CASSLVGSGDYGYTF. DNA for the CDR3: TGTGCCAGCAGCTTAGTTGGGTCAGGGGACTATGGCTACACCTTC.

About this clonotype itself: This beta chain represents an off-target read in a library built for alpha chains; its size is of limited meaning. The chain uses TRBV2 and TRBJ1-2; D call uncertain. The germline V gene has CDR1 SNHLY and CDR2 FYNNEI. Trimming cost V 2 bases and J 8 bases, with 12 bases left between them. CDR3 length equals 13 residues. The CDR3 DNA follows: TGTGCCAGCAGTGAATTAAGGGAACAAGGCTACACCTTC. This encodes CASSELREQGYTF.

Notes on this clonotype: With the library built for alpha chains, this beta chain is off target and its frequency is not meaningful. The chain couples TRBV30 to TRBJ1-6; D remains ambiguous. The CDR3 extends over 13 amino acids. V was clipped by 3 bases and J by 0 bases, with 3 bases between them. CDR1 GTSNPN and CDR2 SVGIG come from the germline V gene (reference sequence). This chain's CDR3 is CAWSSSYNSPLHF. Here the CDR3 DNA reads TGTGCCTGGAGCAGCTCCTATAATTCACCCCTCCACTTT.